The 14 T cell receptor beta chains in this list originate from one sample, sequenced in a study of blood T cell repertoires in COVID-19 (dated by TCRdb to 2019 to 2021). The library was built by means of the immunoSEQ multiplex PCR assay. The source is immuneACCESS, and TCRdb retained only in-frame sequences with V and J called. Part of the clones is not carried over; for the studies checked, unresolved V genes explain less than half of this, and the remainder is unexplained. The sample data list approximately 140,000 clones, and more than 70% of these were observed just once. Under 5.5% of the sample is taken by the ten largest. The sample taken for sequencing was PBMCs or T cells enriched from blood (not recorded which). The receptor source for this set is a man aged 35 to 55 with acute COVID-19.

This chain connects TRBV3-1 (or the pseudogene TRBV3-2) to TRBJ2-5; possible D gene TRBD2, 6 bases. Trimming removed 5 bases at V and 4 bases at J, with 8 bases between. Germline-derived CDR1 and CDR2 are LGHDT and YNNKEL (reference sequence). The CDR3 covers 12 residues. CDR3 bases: TGTGCCAGCAGCGCGGGACGAGAGACCCAGTACTTC. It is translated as CASSAGRETQYF.

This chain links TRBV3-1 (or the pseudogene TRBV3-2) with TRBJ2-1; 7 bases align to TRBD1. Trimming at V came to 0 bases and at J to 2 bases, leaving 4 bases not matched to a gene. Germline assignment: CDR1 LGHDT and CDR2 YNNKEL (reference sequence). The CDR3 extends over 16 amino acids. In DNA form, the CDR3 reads TGTGCCAGCAGCCAAGATCAGGGGGTTACCTACAATGAGCAGTTCTTC. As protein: CASSQDQGVTYNEQFF.

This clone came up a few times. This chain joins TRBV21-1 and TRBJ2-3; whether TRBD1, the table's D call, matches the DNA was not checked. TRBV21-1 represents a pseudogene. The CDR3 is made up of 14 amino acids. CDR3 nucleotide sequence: TGTGCGGAGTGGGGACAGGCGAGCACAGATACGCAGTATTTT. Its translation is CAEWGQASTDTQYF.

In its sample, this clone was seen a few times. The CDR3: CASSLGTGTGGLYEQYF. In DNA, the CDR3 is TGTGCCAGCAGCTTAGGTACCGGGACAGGGGGCCTCTACGAGCAGTACTTC. The V call is TRBV7-8, the J call TRBJ2-7; 12 bases fit TRBD1. After removal of 1 base from V and 3 bases from J, the junction contained 7 bases not matched to a gene. This CDR3 has 17 residues. Germline values: CDR1 SGHVS, CDR2 FQNEAQ.

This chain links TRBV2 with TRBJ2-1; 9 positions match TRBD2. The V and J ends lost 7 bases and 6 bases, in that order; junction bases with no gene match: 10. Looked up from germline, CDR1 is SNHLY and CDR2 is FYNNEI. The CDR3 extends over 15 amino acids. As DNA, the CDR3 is TGTGCCAGCAATAAGAGGGCTAGCGGGACCAATGAGCAGTTCTTC. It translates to CASNKRASGTNEQFF.

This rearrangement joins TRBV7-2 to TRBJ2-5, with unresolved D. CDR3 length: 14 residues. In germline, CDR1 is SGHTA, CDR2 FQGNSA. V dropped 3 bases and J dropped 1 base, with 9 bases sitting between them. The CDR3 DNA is TGTGCCAGCAGCTTGGGCAGCATCCAAGAGACCCAGTACTTC. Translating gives CASSLGSIQETQYF.

CDR3 nucleotide sequence: TGTGCCAGCAGTCCCGCGGGACGGACGGGAGAGACCCAGTACTTC. It encodes CASSPAGRTGETQYF. The rearrangement uses TRBV28 and TRBJ2-5; tentatively, D is TRBD2 (6 bases). Trimming took off 5 bases at V and 4 bases at J, with 17 bases between the two ends. Germline assignment: CDR1 MDHEN and CDR2 SYDVKM. The CDR3 is 15 amino acids. The full variable domain, its missing parts supplied by reference TRBV28 and TRBJ2-5, is DVKVTQSSRYLVKRTGEKVFLECVQDMDHENMFWYRQDPGLGLRLIYFSYDVKMKEKGDIPEGYSVSREKKERFSLILESASTNQTSMYLCASSPAGRTGETQYFGPGTRLLVL.

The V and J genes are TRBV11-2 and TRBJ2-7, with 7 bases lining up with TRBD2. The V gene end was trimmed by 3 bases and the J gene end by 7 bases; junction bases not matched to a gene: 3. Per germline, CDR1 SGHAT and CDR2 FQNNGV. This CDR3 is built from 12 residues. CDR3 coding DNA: TGTGCCAGCAGCTTCGTGGGGGGGGAGCAGTACTTC. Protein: CASSFVGGEQYF.

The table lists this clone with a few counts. This CDR3 is CSAIDPSWNTGELFF. CDR3 coding DNA: TGCAGTGCTATTGATCCTAGCTGGAACACCGGGGAGCTGTTTTTT. The genes are TRBV20-1 and TRBJ2-2; a weak D match, TRBD2 (5 bases). The CDR3 is 15 residues long. The ends were cut back, 4 bases at V and 1 base at J, with 13 bases in the middle. Germline CDR1 is DFQATT and CDR2 is SNEGSKA (reference sequence).

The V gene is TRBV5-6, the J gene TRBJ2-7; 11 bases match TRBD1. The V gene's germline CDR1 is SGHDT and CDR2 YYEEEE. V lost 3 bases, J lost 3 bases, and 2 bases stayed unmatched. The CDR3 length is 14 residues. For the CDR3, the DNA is TGTGCCAGCAGCTACGGGACAGGGGGCTACGAGCAGTACTTC. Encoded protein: CASSYGTGGYEQYF.

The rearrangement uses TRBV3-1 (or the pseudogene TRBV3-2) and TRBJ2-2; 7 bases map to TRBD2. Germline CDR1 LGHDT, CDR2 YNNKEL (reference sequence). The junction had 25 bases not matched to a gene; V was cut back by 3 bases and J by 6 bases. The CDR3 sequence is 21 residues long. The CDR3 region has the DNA TGTGCCAGCAGCCAGGGACCGAAGAGGAGTCGACAGCGGGAAAGACCCGGGGAGCTGTTTTTT. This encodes CASSQGPKRSRQRERPGELFF.

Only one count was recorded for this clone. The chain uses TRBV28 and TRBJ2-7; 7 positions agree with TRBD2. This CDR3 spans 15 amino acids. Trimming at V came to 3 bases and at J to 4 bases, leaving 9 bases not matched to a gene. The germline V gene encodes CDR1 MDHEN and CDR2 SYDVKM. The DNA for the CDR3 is TGTGCCAGCAGTTTTCCGAGGGGCGGGGGTTACGAGCAGTACTTC. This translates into CASSFPRGGGYEQYF. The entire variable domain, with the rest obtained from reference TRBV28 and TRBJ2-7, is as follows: DVKVTQSSRYLVKRTGEKVFLECVQDMDHENMFWYRQDPGLGLRLIYFSYDVKMKEKGDIPEGYSVSREKKERFSLILESASTNQTSMYLCASSFPRGGGYEQYFGPGTRLTVT.

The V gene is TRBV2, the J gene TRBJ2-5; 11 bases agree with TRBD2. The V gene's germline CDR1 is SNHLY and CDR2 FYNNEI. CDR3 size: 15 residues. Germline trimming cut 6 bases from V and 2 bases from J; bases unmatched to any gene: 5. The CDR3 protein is CASSGTSGGQETQYF. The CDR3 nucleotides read TGTGCCAGCAGCGGAACTAGCGGGGGACAAGAGACCCAGTACTTC.

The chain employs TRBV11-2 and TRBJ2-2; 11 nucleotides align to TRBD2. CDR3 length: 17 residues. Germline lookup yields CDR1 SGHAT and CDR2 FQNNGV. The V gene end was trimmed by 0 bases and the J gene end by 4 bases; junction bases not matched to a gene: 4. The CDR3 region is CASSLDLAGGPTGELFF. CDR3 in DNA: TGTGCCAGCAGCTTAGATTTAGCGGGAGGGCCCACCGGGGAGCTGTTTTTT.